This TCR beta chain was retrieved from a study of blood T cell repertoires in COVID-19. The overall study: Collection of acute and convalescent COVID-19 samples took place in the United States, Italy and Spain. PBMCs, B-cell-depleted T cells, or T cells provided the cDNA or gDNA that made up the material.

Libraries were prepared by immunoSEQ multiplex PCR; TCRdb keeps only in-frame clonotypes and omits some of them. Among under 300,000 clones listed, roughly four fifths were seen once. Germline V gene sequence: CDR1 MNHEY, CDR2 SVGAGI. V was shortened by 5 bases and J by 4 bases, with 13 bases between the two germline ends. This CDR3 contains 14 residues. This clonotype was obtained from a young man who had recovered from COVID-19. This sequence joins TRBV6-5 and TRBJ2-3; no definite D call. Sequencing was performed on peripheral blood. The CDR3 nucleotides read TGTGCCAGCAGTCCAAGGAGTTTCGCAGATACGCAGTATTTT. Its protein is CASSPRSFADTQYF.